One sample yielded the 32 T cell receptor beta chains listed below, sequenced in a study of blood T cell repertoires in COVID-19. This table comes from immunoSEQ multiplex PCR, and its TCRdb copy is limited to in-frame clones, with some not included. The sample has about 240,000 clones, approximately 90% seen once. Sequenced input: peripheral blood. These receptors were obtained from a man between 60 and 75 years old who had recovered from COVID-19.

The J gene is TRBJ1-2, the V gene TRBV5-1; TRBD1 agrees at 11 bases. J lost 8 bases, V lost 2 bases, and 11 bases had no gene match. Germline V gene data show CDR1 as SGHRS and CDR2 as YFSETQ. There are 16 residues in the CDR3. The CDR3 region has the DNA TGCGCCAGCAGCTTAGGACCGGGACAGGGGGAATACGGCTACACCTTC. This codes for CASSLGPGQGEYGYTF.

The V and J genes are TRBV5-5 and TRBJ2-7; 9 bases line up with TRBD1. V gave up 4 bases and J gave up 8 bases; unmatched junction bases: 10. Germline V gene lookup returns CDR1 SGHKS and CDR2 YYEKEE (reference sequence). The CDR3 is 14 amino acids. The CDR3 sequence is CASSGSGTGYKQYF. CDR3 nucleotide sequence: TGTGCCAGCAGCGGATCCGGGACAGGGTATAAGCAGTACTTC.

This clone was counted a few times. V gene TRBV10-1 combines with J gene TRBJ2-3, with D perhaps matching TRBD1 (6 bases). The V gene's germline CDR1 is WNHNN and CDR2 SYGVQD (reference sequence). Deletions cut 2 bases from V and 1 base from J, with 13 bases between. The CDR3 runs to 16 residues. CDR3 residues: CASSENSGARTDTQYF. The CDR3 coding sequence is TGCGCCAGCAGTGAGAATTCAGGGGCCCGCACAGATACGCAGTATTTT.

The CDR3 sequence is CASSTSGGFTGELFF. Written as DNA, the CDR3 is TGTGCCAGCAGCACTAGCGGGGGGTTTACCGGGGAGCTGTTTTTT. The rearrangement uses TRBV11-2 and TRBJ2-2; 12 bases align to TRBD2. Germline V lookup: CDR1 SGHAT, CDR2 FQNNGV. Germline trimming cut 5 bases from V and 5 bases from J; bases unmatched to any gene: 3. There are 15 residues in the CDR3.

Comments on this clone: Compared with germline, one end of the junction differs, possibly owing to a read error. The chain combines TRBV25-1 with TRBJ1-3, with no clear D. Germline V CDR1 and CDR2: MGHDK, SYGVNS. This CDR3 spans 13 amino acids. This chain's CDR3 is CASSELEGNTIYF. DNA for the CDR3: TGTGCCAGCAGCGAATTGGAGGGAAACACCATATATTTT.

J is TRBJ1-3 and V is TRBV7-9, with D unclear. The CDR3 spans 16 residues. Germline CDR1 reads SEHNR; CDR2 reads FQNEAQ (reference sequence). Trimming cost V 2 bases and J 0 bases, with 11 bases left between them. The CDR3 coding sequence is TGTGCCAGCAGCTTATTATTCGGGGACTCTGGAAACACCATATATTTT. It specifies CASSLLFGDSGNTIYF.

This rearrangement joins TRBV3-1 (or the pseudogene TRBV3-2) to TRBJ2-2; no reliable D call. Germline values: CDR1 LGHDT, CDR2 YNNKEL (reference sequence). The CDR3 is 16 residues long. Trimming removed 1 base at V and 7 bases at J, with 16 bases between. The CDR3: CASSQAWQSSFGELFF. The DNA for the CDR3 is TGTGCCAGCAGCCAAGCTTGGCAGTCGTCGTTCGGGGAGCTGTTTTTT.

The chain combines TRBV7-9 with TRBJ1-1, with D perhaps matching TRBD1 (5 bases). The V end was cut by 5 bases, the J end by 1 base, with 11 bases between. CDR1 SEHNR and CDR2 FQNEAQ come from the germline V gene (reference sequence). The CDR3 runs to 14 residues. CDR3: CASSAREQNTEAFF. CDR3 in DNA: TGTGCCAGCAGCGCCAGGGAACAGAACACTGAAGCTTTCTTT.

V and J are TRBV12-3 or TRBV12-4 and TRBJ1-5; D call uncertain. V lost 1 base and J 4 bases, leaving 5 bases between the germline ends. CDR3 length equals 13 residues. CDR3 region: CASSLGLNQPQHF. CDR3 sequence (DNA): TGTGCCAGCAGTTTAGGGCTTAATCAGCCCCAGCATTTT.

The chain links TRBV18 to TRBJ1-2; 11 nucleotides align to TRBD1. With 3 bases clipped from V and 7 bases from J, the junction kept 1 base outside the gene matches. Per germline, CDR1 KGHSH and CDR2 LQKENI. The CDR3 is 13 residues long. The CDR3 region is CASSPGQGVGYTF. CDR3 sequence (DNA): TGTGCCAGCTCACCGGGACAGGGGGTTGGCTACACCTTC. Full variable domain (remainder filled in from reference TRBV18 and TRBJ1-2): NAGVMQNPRHLVRRRGQEARLRCSPMKGHSHVYWYRQLPEEGLKFMVYLQKENIIDESGMPKERFSAEFPKEGPSILRIQQVVRGDSAAYFCASSPGQGVGYTFGSGTRLTVV.

The J gene is TRBJ1-1, the V gene TRBV18; TRBD1 agrees at 12 bases. This CDR3 has 18 residues. CDR1 and CDR2 from the germline V gene are KGHSH and LQKENI. Trimming at V came to 4 bases and at J to 4 bases, leaving 13 bases not matched to a gene. DNA for the CDR3: TGTGCCAGCTCACTACCCGGGACAGGGGGCTGGCCCCCCACTGAAGCTTTCTTT. It translates to CASSLPGTGGWPPTEAFF.

The genes are TRBV30 and TRBJ2-1, with TRBD2 matching over 8 bases. The CDR3 totals 13 residues. Germline CDR1 reads GTSNPN; CDR2 reads SVGIG (reference sequence). The CDR3 loop reads CAITLADYNEQFF. The CDR3 DNA sequence: TGTGCGATTACACTAGCGGACTACAATGAGCAGTTCTTC.

The V and J genes are TRBV19 and TRBJ2-4, with 8 bases lining up with TRBD1. Germline V CDR1 and CDR2: LNHDA, SQIVND (reference sequence). Losses at the gene ends were 4 bases for V and 3 bases for J; bases not matched to a gene: 8. The CDR3 contains 16 residues. The CDR3 loop is CASSTRTGFGKNIQYF. The CDR3, as DNA: TGTGCCAGTAGTACACGGACAGGGTTCGGCAAAAACATTCAGTACTTC.

The J gene is TRBJ1-2, the V gene TRBV7-8; D unclear. Germline values: CDR1 SGHVS, CDR2 FQNEAQ. The CDR3 covers 16 residues. V was pared by 5 bases and J by 8 bases, with 24 bases between. The CDR3 nucleotides are TGTGCCAGCAGCCAGAGTAGCCCAGGCGGCGCGGGGGGCTACACCTTC. Its translation: CASSQSSPGGAGGYTF.

This clone was counted a few times. This chain links TRBV7-9 with TRBJ2-1; 9 bases fit TRBD2. The V gene's germline CDR1 is SEHNR and CDR2 FQNEAQ (reference sequence). CDR3 length: 16 amino acids. The ends lost 0 bases at V and 8 bases at J; junction bases unmatched: 8. The CDR3 loop is CASSLARAGGQDEQFF. The CDR3 nucleotides are TGTGCCAGCAGCTTAGCGCGGGCGGGGGGGCAAGATGAGCAGTTCTTC.

The V call is TRBV20-1, the J call TRBJ1-4; D is perhaps TRBD1 (6 bases). CDR3 length equals 15 residues. Trimming pared 3 bases from V and 5 bases from J, leaving 16 bases between. Germline CDR1 DFQATT, CDR2 SNEGSKA (reference sequence). Here the CDR3 reads CSASKGGIGNEKLFF. CDR3 nucleotide sequence: TGCAGTGCTAGTAAAGGGGGAATAGGAAATGAAAAACTGTTTTTT.

DNA of the CDR3: TGCAGTGCTAGTTACGGTACGCAGTATTTT. Amino acids: CSASYGTQYF. The chain employs TRBV20-1 and TRBJ2-3; D gene uncertain. CDR3 length: 10 amino acids. Germline loops: CDR1 DFQATT, CDR2 SNEGSKA (reference sequence). The V and J ends lost 3 bases and 8 bases respectively, with 6 bases between them.

The chain recombines TRBV6-1 with TRBJ2-3, with 7 bases that match TRBD2. Unmatched junction bases numbered 9, after V lost 4 bases and J lost 2 bases. Germline V lookup: CDR1 MNHNS, CDR2 SASEGT. The CDR3 runs to 16 residues. CDR3 DNA sequence: TGTGCCAGCAGTGCCCGGGCGGGGGAGTTCACAGATACGCAGTATTTT. It is translated as CASSARAGEFTDTQYF.

The genes are TRBV6-1 and TRBJ1-6; no reliable D call. Germline values: CDR1 MNHNS, CDR2 SASEGT. Trimming stripped 3 bases from V and 0 bases from J, with 15 bases between. The CDR3 is 18 residues long. The CDR3 is CASSEIDTSSSYNSPLHF. For the CDR3, the DNA is TGTGCCAGCAGTGAGATCGACACCTCGAGCTCCTATAATTCACCCCTCCACTTT.

The V gene is TRBV2, the J gene TRBJ2-3; weak D call: TRBD2 (6 bases). The CDR3 contains 14 residues. V was trimmed by 6 bases and J by 2 bases, leaving 12 bases between them. Germline V lookup: CDR1 SNHLY, CDR2 FYNNEI. CDR3 loop: CASRTERVTDTQYF. The CDR3 coding sequence is TGTGCCAGCAGAACGGAGCGGGTCACAGATACGCAGTATTTT.

This chain uses TRBV10-3 with TRBJ2-2, with 7 bases aligning to TRBD1. This CDR3 is 14 amino acids long. Germline-derived CDR1 and CDR2 are ENHRY and SYGVKD. J was trimmed by 4 bases and V by 2 bases; bases with no gene match: 1. CDR3 in amino acids: CAISENRGTGELFF. The DNA of the CDR3 is TGTGCCATCAGTGAGAACAGGGGCACCGGGGAGCTGTTTTTT.

The chain carries TRBV5-1 and TRBJ1-1, with 11 bases lining up with TRBD1. V lost 4 bases to trimming and J lost 7 bases; unmatched junction nucleotides: 6. Germline V lookup: CDR1 SGHRS, CDR2 YFSETQ. CDR3 length equals 14 residues. This CDR3 is CASSGQGAAYEAFF. The CDR3, as DNA: TGCGCCAGCAGCGGACAGGGGGCGGCGTATGAAGCTTTCTTT.

V is TRBV5-8 and J is TRBJ1-5; maybe TRBD1 (5 bases). This CDR3 spans 15 amino acids. V was cut by 0 bases and J by 2 bases, with 9 bases left in between. Germline assignment: CDR1 SGHTS and CDR2 YDEGEE. The CDR3, as DNA: TGTGCCAGCAGCTTGGAAGGGGTGGGCAATCAGCCCCAGCATTTT. Residues: CASSLEGVGNQPQHF.

The chain couples TRBV11-2 to TRBJ2-3; a weak D match, TRBD2 (6 bases). V lost 5 bases, J lost 0 bases, and 15 bases lay in between. The CDR3 is 16 amino acids. Germline CDR1 reads SGHAT; CDR2 reads FQNNGV. CDR3 in amino acids: CASSPYGGRSTDTQYF. CDR3 nucleotide sequence: TGTGCCAGCAGCCCCTACGGGGGTCGGAGCACAGATACGCAGTATTTT.

The chain links TRBV28 to TRBJ1-1; tentatively, D is TRBD1 (5 bases). V lost 2 bases and J lost 4, with 11 bases in between. Germline CDR1 reads MDHEN; CDR2 reads SYDVKM. This CDR3 is built from 14 residues. The CDR3 DNA sequence: TGTGCCAGCAGTTTAGGGGGGGTCCGCACTGAAGCTTTCTTT. Its protein is CASSLGGVRTEAFF.

V and J are TRBV7-2 and TRBJ1-2; TRBD1 matches at 10 bases. The CDR3 totals 15 residues. In germline, CDR1 is SGHTA, CDR2 FQGNSA. Trimming removed 1 base from V and 5 bases from J; junction bases left unmatched: 4. This chain's CDR3 is CASSLVPGQGYGYTF. DNA for the CDR3: TGTGCCAGCAGCTTAGTTCCGGGACAGGGGTATGGCTACACCTTC.

V usage is TRBV5-1 and J usage is TRBJ2-5; D possibly corresponds to TRBD2 (5 bases). The CDR3 runs 15 residues. Germline CDR1 SGHRS, CDR2 YFSETQ. V was pared by 0 bases and J by 5 bases, with 14 bases between. Here the CDR3 DNA reads TGCGCCAGCAGCTTGGAGGCAGGAGGTTGGGAGACCCAGTACTTC. Protein product: CASSLEAGGWETQYF.

This rearrangement joins TRBV27 to TRBJ1-1; D unclear. This CDR3 has 14 amino acids. CDR1 and CDR2 from the germline V gene are MNHEY and SMNVEV (reference sequence). V lost 5 bases to trimming and J lost 5 bases, with 15 bases between them. The CDR3 region has the DNA TGTGCCAGCAGTCCCCGCGGAGGCATTACTGAAGCTTTCTTT. Translated: CASSPRGGITEAFF.

V and J are TRBV6-6 and TRBJ1-2; D might be TRBD1 (5 bases). This CDR3 is 14 amino acids long. The V gene's germline CDR1 is MNHNY and CDR2 SVGAGI (reference sequence). V shed 7 bases and J shed 2 bases, with 14 bases lying between them. CDR3 sequence: CASTLTTANYGYTF. As DNA, the CDR3 is TGTGCCAGCACCCTAACGACAGCCAACTATGGCTACACCTTC.

V gene TRBV19 combines with J gene TRBJ1-2; TRBD1 might be the D (6 bases). Germline-derived CDR1 and CDR2 are LNHDA and SQIVND (reference sequence). CDR3 size: 15 residues. Deletions cut 7 bases from V and 0 bases from J, with 15 bases between. The chain's CDR3 is CASTQGGGTNYGYTF. CDR3 sequence (DNA): TGTGCCAGTACACAAGGGGGGGGCACTAACTATGGCTACACCTTC.

This clone was observed a single time. The chain uses TRBV7-9 and TRBJ2-3; 8 positions match TRBD2. With 5 bases clipped from V and 0 bases from J, the junction kept 4 bases outside the gene matches. In germline, CDR1 is SEHNR, CDR2 FQNEAQ (reference sequence). CDR3 size: 15 residues. In nucleotides, the CDR3 is TGTGCCAGCAGCAGTCGGGGGGGAAGCACAGATACGCAGTATTTT. Protein: CASSSRGGSTDTQYF. The full variable domain, completed using reference TRBV7-9 and TRBJ2-3, is DTGVSQNPRHKITKRGQNVTFRCDPISEHNRLYWYRQTLGQGPEFLTYFQNEAQLEKSRLLSDRFSAERPKGSFSTLEIQRTEQGDSAMYLCASSSRGGSTDTQYFGPGTRLTVL.

The V call is TRBV5-1, the J call TRBJ2-7; a possible D gene is TRBD1 (6 bases). This CDR3 has 13 amino acids. The germline V gene has CDR1 SGHRS and CDR2 YFSETQ. The V end was cut by 1 base, the J end by 4 bases, with 9 bases between. The CDR3, as DNA: TGCGCCAGCAGCTTGAGAGGGACATACGAGCAGTACTTC. This sequence encodes CASSLRGTYEQYF.